The clone carrying this T cell receptor beta chain showed up just once. Seattle patient enrollment occurred during active infection, with longitudinal follow-up thereafter. The data derive from a study of blood T cell repertoires in COVID-19. Across the study: Acute and convalescent COVID-19 samples came from the United States, Italy and Spain. Nucleic acid was either cDNA or gDNA, and it came from T cells, B-cell-depleted T cells, or PBMCs.

In the source study's methods: Amplification with reference gene primers provided the estimates of nucleated cell counts. Assay: immunoSEQ multiplex PCR; the TCRdb copy retains only in-frame clones and omits some. V and J calls and clone size come straight from that table; D and trimming were deduced from the DNA. This sample has 200,000 to 250,000 clones, with approximately 85% found just once. Per germline, CDR1 SNHLY and CDR2 FYNNEI. The CDR3 loop spans 14 amino acids. V was pared by 8 bases and J by 11 bases, with 11 bases of the junction left unmatched. V is TRBV2 and J is TRBJ1-6, with 8 bases that match TRBD1. The TCR originated in an elderly woman with COVID-19, enrolled during active disease. Sequencing input: peripheral blood. DNA of the CDR3: TGTGCCAGCGGGCAACAGGGGGTCTCGGCACCCCTCCACTTT. As protein: CASGQQGVSAPLHF. Complete variable domain (other parts from reference TRBV2 and TRBJ1-6): EPEVTQTPSHQVTQMGQEVILRCVPISNHLYFYWYRQILGQKVEFLVSFYNNEISEKSEIFDDQFSVERPDGSNFTLKIRSTKLEDSAMYFCASGQQGVSAPLHFGNGTRLTVT.